This section outlines one T cell receptor beta chain sequence together with its context. Its matching antigen is unknown. Trimming took 5 bases from V and 5 from J; bases not matched to a gene: 11. The germline V gene has CDR1 SEHNR and CDR2 FQNEAQ (reference sequence). There are 15 residues in the CDR3. Repertoires were generated with immunoSEQ multiplex PCR, while TCRdb's copy carries only in-frame clones and drops some. The sample lists roughly 140,000 clones; about nine tenths were seen once. These data come from a study of T cell responses to AZD1222 COVID-19 vaccine. Broader study findings: Repertoire sampling happened only post peak T cell response.

The TCR sequence derives from an adult who received the AZD1222 COVID-19 vaccine. This material consisted of peripheral blood, taken 28 days after the second AZD1222 dose. V usage is TRBV7-9 and J usage is TRBJ1-1, with 7 positions matching TRBD1. CDR3 DNA: TGTGCCAGCAGCAACAGAGACAGGGTTGGGACTGAAGCTTTCTTT. Protein product: CASSNRDRVGTEAFF.